This TCR beta chain was sequenced for a study of post-analysis software for immune sequencing data (dated by TCRdb to 2015 to 2017). About the investigation overall: Relapsing-remitting, secondary progressive and progressive-relapsing multiple sclerosis were recorded as disease courses, and subtype annotation was lacking for some patients. A subset of samples was prepared in parallel using single-end sample barcoding, then pooled and co-amplified after Illumina adapter ligation. The patient repertoires were compared against around eleven previously published healthy control repertoires obtained from donors aged 6 to 25 years. Summary of the overall study and its limitations: Direct clustering with F measure revealed strong co-clustering of samples prepared in the same batch, which led to a batch-effect correction. Compared with controls, multiple sclerosis patients had significantly lower normalized Chao1 diversity, a finding suggesting substantial peripheral T-cell clonal expansion. The multiple sclerosis patient group was slightly younger than the control group. Four or five TRBV segments, including TRBV5-6, TRBV5-1 and TRBV20-1, were significantly more frequent in patients than controls.

On this clonotype itself: Its recognized antigen is unknown. Sequence at one end of the junction differs from germline and may be a read error.

CDR1 and CDR2 were assigned from the germline V gene (reference sequence) as SEHNR and FQNEAQ. From its cysteine to its phenylalanine, the CDR3 spans 15 amino acids. Just the 45-base CDR3 DNA is kept, in frame starting at base 1. To demonstrate the VDJtools post-analysis software, the study profiled TCR beta repertoires from the peripheral blood of about 13 young patients with multiple sclerosis. The multiple sclerosis patients were children and adolescents between roughly 6 and 16 years of age. Library generation was performed with PCR. TCRdb names Illumina HiSeq 2500 as the instrument used. Unique molecular identifiers were incorporated into TCR beta cDNA libraries to reduce PCR and sequencing biases. Per 1 to 10 million input T cells, around 500,000 cDNA molecules were obtained, such that each molecule approximated one T cell. The patient libraries were prepared and sequenced with the same protocol used for the earlier healthy control dataset. Within a given batch, samples were prepared together, multiplexed and sequenced on the same HiSeq lane. The authors' pipeline ran thus. MIGEC handled the raw barcoded reads, throwing out single-read molecular identifier groups before consensus assembly and CDR3 extraction. Clonotype tables were post-analysed with VDJtools, normalizing diversity by down-sampling all datasets to the smallest sample size. To correct batch-related cross-sample contamination, repertoire overlap clustering matched CDR3 amino acid sequences but not nucleotide sequences. TCRdb trimmed the raw reads at Q25, called clones with MiXCR and kept productive beta chains. Rows are unified per CDR3 protein, each entry keeping the most common DNA and genes. TCRdb, not the original authors, processed these V and J calls. Within this sample are about 400,000 distinct CDR3 sequences, with around a third of them counted one time only. The ten biggest clones cover around 15% of the sample.

The origin of this receptor is a girl under 18 with multiple sclerosis. Material for sequencing was blood. This receptor chain uses TRBV7-9 and TRBJ2-3; TRBD1 could be the D gene, as 6 bases match. The nucleotide sequence is TGTGCCAGCAGCTTAGCGGGGACACGCACAGATGCGCAGTATTTT. Protein translation: CASSLAGTRTDAQYF. The CDR3 plus the reference TRBV7-9 and TRBJ2-3 genes for the other parts give the full variable domain: DTGVSQNPRHKITKRGQNVTFRCDPISEHNRLYWYRQTLGQGPEFLTYFQNEAQLEKSRLLSDRFSAERPKGSFSTLEIQRTEQGDSAMYLCASSLAGTRTDAQYFGPGTRLTVL.